A selection of T cell receptor beta chains follows, all from one sample in a study of T-cell reconstitution after alpha-beta-depleted transplantation in children. TCRdb redid the calling of the PCR reads with MiXCR, one entry per CDR3 protein. The repertoire includes more than 300,000 distinct CDR3 sequences, roughly 17% of them detected once, and around two fifths sits in the top ten. Sequences were derived from PBMCs, mostly from graft donor cells, sampled 360 days after TCRalphabeta/CD19-depleted stem cell transplant. The source of these receptors is a male patient between 2 and 10 years old who had a stem cell transplant for acute lymphoblastic leukemia, so the T cells may come from the graft donor. CDR3s include the opening cysteine and the closing phenylalanine or tryptophan. Fields, in order: V gene, CDR3 protein.

TRBV5-5	CASSLRPLNYNEQFF
TRBV28	CASSLQMTGTLYGYTF
TRBV12-3/TRBV12-4	CASRASASKPHEQYF
TRBV28	CASSSTSGALAKNIQYF
TRBV11-1	CASSSRGLDTEAFF
TRBV20-1	CSAREQTGGWADGYTF
TRBV7-2	CASSLAGGLAADTGELFF
TRBV4-2	CASSQVWGFTEGIAKNIQYF
TRBV20-1	CSASRTGADYTF
TRBV11-2	CATGGPLAKNIQYF
TRBV29-1	CSVGPGFNEKLFF
TRBV7-9	CASSLGDRGNDDTQYF
TRBV20-1	CSPGTVFTDTQYF
TRBV20-1	CSALRGTEAFF
TRBV28	CASSSWTGLAGELFF
TRBV15	CATSAGVSGAYNEQFF
TRBV7-2	CASSLVAGQKETQYF
TRBV28	CASSFETYGYTF